By share of the sample, the clone carrying this TCR gamma chain is hyperexpanded. In the same sample, other DNA sequences code for this CDR3. The CDR3 loop spans 12 amino acids. The V and J ends lost 0 bases and 11 bases, in that order; junction bases with no gene match: 7. Per the germline V gene, CDR1 is EGSNGY and CDR2 is YDSYNSKV. TCRdb re-called clones from the RT-PCR reads using CATT. The sample holds 350 to 400 gamma-chain clones, roughly 2.5% seen once. The data derive from a study of gamma-delta T cells after stem cell transplantation. The sample taken for sequencing was gamma-delta T cells. The clonotype originates from a human donor. It is not recorded whose cells these are; they may come from a transplant donor. This rearrangement joins TRGV2 to TRGJ1 or TRGJ2. CDR3 region: CATWDGRREKLF. CDR3 nucleotide sequence: TGTGCCACCTGGGACGGGCGCAGGGAGAAACTCTTT.